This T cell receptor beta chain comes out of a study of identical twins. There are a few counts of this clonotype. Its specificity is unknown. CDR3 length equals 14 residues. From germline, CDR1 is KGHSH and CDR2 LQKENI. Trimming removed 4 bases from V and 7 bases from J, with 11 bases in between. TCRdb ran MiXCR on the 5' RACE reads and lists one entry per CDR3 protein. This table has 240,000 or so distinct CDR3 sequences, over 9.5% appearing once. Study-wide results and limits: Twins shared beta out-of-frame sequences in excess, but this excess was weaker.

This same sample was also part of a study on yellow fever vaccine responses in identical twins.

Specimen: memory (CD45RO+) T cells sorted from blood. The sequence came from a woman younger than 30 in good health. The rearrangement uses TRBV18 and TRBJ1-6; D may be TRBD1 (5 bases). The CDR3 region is CASSLLDRNSPLHF. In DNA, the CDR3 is TGTGCCAGCTCACTACTAGACAGAAATTCACCCCTCCACTTT.